Presented here are 3 T cell receptor beta chains from one specimen sequenced in a study of blood T cell repertoires in COVID-19. TCRdb's copy holds only in-frame clones and misses some; the assay was immunoSEQ multiplex PCR. The sample contains 200,000 to 250,000 clones, roughly nine tenths of which appear only once. The sequenced sample consisted of PBMCs or T cells enriched from blood (not recorded which). These receptors came from a woman aged 18-29 years in a cohort exposed to, infected with or recovered from COVID-19 (not recorded which).

The gene calls are TRBV9 and TRBJ1-4; D remains ambiguous. Germline V gene lookup returns CDR1 SGDLS and CDR2 YYNGEE. Trimming took 0 bases from V and 10 from J, leaving 16 bases between them. The CDR3 length is 15 residues. The CDR3 DNA sequence: TGTGCCAGCAGCGTAGATGGATTAACTCGGGGAAAACTGTTTTTT. Translated: CASSVDGLTRGKLFF. Looking up the rest from reference TRBV9 and TRBJ1-4 gives the full variable domain: DSGVTQTPKHLITATGQRVTLRCSPRSGDLSVYWYQQSLDQGLQFLIQYYNGEERAKGNILERFSAQQFPDLHSELNLSSLELGDSALYFCASSVDGLTRGKLFFGSGTQLSVL.

This sequence joins TRBV6-1 and TRBJ1-1; no definite D call. Trimming shortened V by 2 bases and J by 8 bases, and 12 bases separated the two germline ends. Germline CDR1 is MNHNS and CDR2 is SASEGT. The CDR3 length is 13 residues. The CDR3 DNA sequence: TGTGCCAGCAGTGAATTACGCGACATAGAAGCTTTCTTT. Translation: CASSELRDIEAFF.

The V call is TRBV19, the J call TRBJ1-5; D may be TRBD1 (5 bases). Germline loops: CDR1 LNHDA, CDR2 SQIVND (reference sequence). The V end lost 5 bases, the J end lost 5 bases, and 10 bases lay between the germline ends. This CDR3 region has 13 residues. The CDR3 region is CASSLEGYQPQHF. In DNA form, the CDR3 reads TGTGCCAGTAGTCTGGAGGGGTATCAGCCCCAGCATTTT.